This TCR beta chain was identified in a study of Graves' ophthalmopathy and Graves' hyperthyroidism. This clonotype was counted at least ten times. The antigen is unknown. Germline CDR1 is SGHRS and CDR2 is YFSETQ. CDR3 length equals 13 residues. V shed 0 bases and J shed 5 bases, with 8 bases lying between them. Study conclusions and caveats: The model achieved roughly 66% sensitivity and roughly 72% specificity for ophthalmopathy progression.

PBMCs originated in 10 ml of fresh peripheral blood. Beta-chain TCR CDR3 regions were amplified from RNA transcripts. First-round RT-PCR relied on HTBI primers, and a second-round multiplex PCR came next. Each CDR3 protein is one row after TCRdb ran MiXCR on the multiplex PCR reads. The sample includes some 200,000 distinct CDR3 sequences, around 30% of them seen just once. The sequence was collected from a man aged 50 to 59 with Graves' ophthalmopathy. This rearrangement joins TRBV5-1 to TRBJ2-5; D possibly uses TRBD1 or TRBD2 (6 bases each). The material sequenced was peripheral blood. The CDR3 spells CASSLAGAETQYF. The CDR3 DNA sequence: TGCGCCAGCAGCTTGGCGGGGGCGGAGACCCAGTACTTC.